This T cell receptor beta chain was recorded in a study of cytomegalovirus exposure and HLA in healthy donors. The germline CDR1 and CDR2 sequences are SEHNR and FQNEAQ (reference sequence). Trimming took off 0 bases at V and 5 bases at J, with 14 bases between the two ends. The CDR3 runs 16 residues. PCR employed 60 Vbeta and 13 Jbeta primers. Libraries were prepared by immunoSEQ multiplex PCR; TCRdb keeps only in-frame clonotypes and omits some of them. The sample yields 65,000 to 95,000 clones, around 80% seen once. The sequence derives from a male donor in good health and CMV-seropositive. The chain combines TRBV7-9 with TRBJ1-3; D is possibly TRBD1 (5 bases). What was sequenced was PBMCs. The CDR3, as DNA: TGTGCCAGCAGCTTAGCGGCCGGAGGGGCCCGAAACACCATATATTTT. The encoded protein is CASSLAAGGARNTIYF. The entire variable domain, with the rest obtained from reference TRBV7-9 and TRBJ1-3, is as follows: DTGVSQNPRHKITKRGQNVTFRCDPISEHNRLYWYRQTLGQGPEFLTYFQNEAQLEKSRLLSDRFSAERPKGSFSTLEIQRTEQGDSAMYLCASSLAAGGARNTIYFGEGSWLTVV.